This is a list of T cell receptor beta chains from one sample in a study of blood T cells in healthy people across ages. TCRdb analysed the 5' RACE reads with MiXCR anew, one entry per CDR3 protein. This table holds around 1,500,000 distinct CDR3 sequences, 28% found once. The sequenced sample was blood. The receptors originated from a young woman in good health. Both conserved end residues are part of each CDR3. Each record gives: J gene, V gene, D gene, clone size, CDR3 protein, CDR3 DNA. The D gene is left open where the match is weak. Only part of the rows carry a size: once, few, many, or a class if the clone is expanded.

J: TRBJ2-7; V: TRBV14; D: TRBD2; size: .; CDR3: CATYLALAGGYEQYF; DNA: TGTGCCACCTACCTAGCACTAGCGGGAGGTTACGAGCAGTACTTC
J: TRBJ2-4; V: TRBV12-3/TRBV12-4; D: TRBD1; size: few; CDR3: CASSPRDRGTIQYF; DNA: TGTGCCAGCAGCCCAAGGGACAGGGGGACAATTCAGTACTTC
J: TRBJ2-7; V: TRBV5-1; D: .; size: .; CDR3: CASSLRQDGGVRNEQYF; DNA: TGCGCCAGCAGCTTGCGTCAAGATGGGGGAGTAAGGAACGAGCAGTACTTC
J: TRBJ2-1; V: TRBV29-1; D: TRBD2; size: few; CDR3: CSAGEGYNEQFF; DNA: TGCAGCGCCGGGGAGGGCTACAATGAGCAGTTCTTC
J: TRBJ1-6; V: TRBV12-3/TRBV12-4; D: .; size: .; CDR3: CASSFQGLNNSPLHF; DNA: TGTGCCAGCAGTTTCCAGGGGCTGAATAATTCACCCCTCCACTTT
J: TRBJ1-5; V: TRBV7-9; D: TRBD1; size: few; CDR3: CAGSLPGQQPQHF; DNA: TGTGCCGGCAGCTTGCCGGGACAGCAGCCCCAGCATTTT
J: TRBJ2-2; V: TRBV24-1; D: .; size: once; CDR3: CATSDFIGGVTGELFF; DNA: TGTGCCACCAGTGATTTTATAGGGGGTGTGACCGGGGAGCTGTTTTTT
J: TRBJ2-1; V: TRBV6-2/TRBV6-3; D: TRBD2; size: few; CDR3: CASSYSRGGAYNEQFF; DNA: TGTGCCAGCAGTTACTCGCGGGGGGGTGCCTACAATGAGCAGTTCTTC
J: TRBJ2-3; V: TRBV5-1; D: TRBD2; size: .; CDR3: CASSLDWTSADTQYF; DNA: TGCGCCAGCAGCTTGGATTGGACTAGCGCAGATACGCAGTATTTT
J: TRBJ2-3; V: TRBV7-2; D: TRBD1; size: few; CDR3: CASSVTGVVDTQYF; DNA: TGTGCCAGCAGCGTTACAGGGGTAGTAGATACGCAGTATTTT
J: TRBJ1-1; V: TRBV5-1; D: .; size: .; CDR3: CASSLVSGRLSEAFF; DNA: TGCGCCAGCAGCTTGGTGTCGGGACGGCTGTCTGAAGCTTTCTTT
J: TRBJ2-1; V: TRBV12-3/TRBV12-4; D: .; size: .; CDR3: CASSPGTGGIETQFF; DNA: TGTGCCAGCAGTCCGGGTACGGGGGGCATAGAGACCCAGTTCTTC
J: TRBJ2-7; V: TRBV20-1; D: TRBD2; size: few; CDR3: CSAGGASGRIYEQYF; DNA: TGCAGTGCCGGAGGGGCTAGCGGGAGGATCTACGAGCAGTACTTC
J: TRBJ2-7; V: TRBV20-1; D: TRBD2; size: many; CDR3: CSASGLAGDYEQYF; DNA: TGCAGTGCTAGTGGACTAGCGGGAGACTACGAGCAGTACTTC
J: TRBJ2-5; V: TRBV3-1; D: TRBD1; size: .; CDR3: CASSQPTRTGPNQETQYF; DNA: TGTGCCAGCAGCCAACCGACGCGGACAGGGCCGAACCAAGAGACCCAGTACTTC
J: TRBJ2-3; V: TRBV24-1; D: TRBD1; size: .; CDR3: CATSDSTGLTDTQYF; DNA: TGTGCCACCAGTGATTCGACAGGGCTTACAGATACGCAGTATTTT
J: TRBJ2-7; V: TRBV28; D: TRBD2; size: few; CDR3: CASSLYGGAYEQHF; DNA: TGTGCCAGCAGTTTATACGGGGGGGCCTACGAGCAGCACTTC
J: TRBJ2-1; V: TRBV7-2; D: .; size: .; CDR3: CASSLTGTQNEQFF; DNA: TGTGCCAGCAGCTTAACGGGGACACAAAATGAGCAGTTCTTC
J: TRBJ2-4; V: TRBV12-3/TRBV12-4; D: .; size: few; CDR3: CASSLGSRWSYF; DNA: TGTGCCAGCAGTTTGGGCAGTAGGTGGTCGTACTTC
J: TRBJ2-5; V: TRBV12-5; D: TRBD1; size: .; CDR3: CASGSPGQGIWEQYF; DNA: TGTGCTAGTGGTTCACCGGGACAGGGCATATGGGAGCAGTACTTC
J: TRBJ2-7; V: TRBV28; D: .; size: few; CDR3: CASERAEASYEQYF; DNA: TGTGCCAGCGAAAGGGCGGAGGCGTCCTACGAGCAGTACTTC
J: TRBJ1-1; V: TRBV6-6; D: .; size: few; CDR3: CASSYARQNTEAFF; DNA: TGTGCCAGCAGTTACGCCCGACAGAACACTGAAGCTTTCTTT
J: TRBJ2-3; V: TRBV5-1; D: .; size: .; CDR3: CASSLETRQEDTQYF; DNA: TGCGCCAGCAGCTTGGAGACTAGACAAGAAGATACGCAGTATTTT
J: TRBJ1-1; V: TRBV5-6; D: TRBD1; size: .; CDR3: CASSLLQGANTEAFF; DNA: TGTGCCAGCAGCTTGTTGCAGGGGGCTAACACTGAAGCTTTCTTT
J: TRBJ1-1; V: TRBV2; D: TRBD1; size: .; CDR3: CAIPADRGYTEAFF; DNA: TGTGCCATCCCCGCGGACAGGGGATACACTGAAGCTTTCTTT
J: TRBJ1-2; V: TRBV10-3; D: .; size: .; CDR3: CAISDGRNYGYTF; DNA: TGTGCCATCAGCGACGGACGGAACTATGGCTACACCTTC
J: TRBJ2-1; V: TRBV5-1; D: TRBD2; size: .; CDR3: CASSLSSGGVSYNEQFF; DNA: TGCGCCAGCAGCTTATCCAGCGGGGGGGTCTCCTACAATGAGCAGTTCTTC
J: TRBJ2-2; V: TRBV6-6; D: TRBD1; size: .; CDR3: CASRGQGLAGELFF; DNA: TGTGCCAGCAGGGGACAGGGTCTGGCCGGGGAGCTGTTTTTT
J: TRBJ2-2; V: TRBV18; D: .; size: few; CDR3: CASLPTRRDGELFF; DNA: TGTGCCAGCCTCCCGACGAGGCGGGACGGGGAGCTGTTTTTT
J: TRBJ2-6; V: TRBV30; D: .; size: once; CDR3: CAWSVQGVNVLTF; DNA: TGTGCCTGGAGTGTACAGGGTGTCAACGTCCTGACTTTC
J: TRBJ2-7; V: TRBV20-1; D: TRBD2; size: .; CDR3: CSARERGVSYEQYF; DNA: TGCAGTGCTAGAGAGCGGGGGGTGTCCTACGAGCAGTACTTC
J: TRBJ2-1; V: TRBV10-2; D: TRBD2; size: .; CDR3: CASSDPLSGSDNEQFF; DNA: TGCGCCAGCAGTGACCCCCTGAGCGGGAGTGACAATGAGCAGTTCTTC
J: TRBJ2-1; V: TRBV3-1; D: TRBD2; size: few; CDR3: CASSQAGTSTYNEQFF; DNA: TGTGCCAGCAGCCAAGCCGGGACTAGCACCTACAATGAGCAGTTCTTC
J: TRBJ2-7; V: TRBV25-1; D: .; size: .; CDR3: CASATQGNEQYF; DNA: TGTGCCAGCGCCACCCAGGGCAACGAGCAGTACTTC
J: TRBJ2-1; V: TRBV12-3/TRBV12-4; D: .; size: many; CDR3: CASSLSAGVDEQFF; DNA: TGTGCCAGCAGTTTATCCGCAGGGGTCGATGAGCAGTTCTTC
J: TRBJ1-1; V: TRBV18; D: .; size: .; CDR3: CASVGDSNTEAFF; DNA: TGTGCCAGCGTCGGTGACTCGAACACTGAAGCTTTCTTT
J: TRBJ2-1; V: TRBV5-6; D: TRBD1; size: .; CDR3: CASSRQGKYNEQFF; DNA: TGTGCCAGCAGCCGACAGGGGAAATACAATGAGCAGTTCTTC
J: TRBJ2-2; V: TRBV9; D: TRBD1; size: .; CDR3: CASSVATGAGELFF; DNA: TGTGCCAGCAGCGTCGCGACAGGGGCCGGGGAGCTGTTTTTT
J: TRBJ1-1; V: TRBV7-3; D: TRBD1; size: .; CDR3: CASSLTDQGGSRTEAFF; DNA: TGTGCCAGCAGCTTAACCGATCAGGGGGGGAGTCGTACTGAAGCTTTCTTT
J: TRBJ2-6; V: TRBV4-3; D: .; size: .; CDR3: CASSQSLGADVLTF; DNA: TGCGCCAGCAGCCAATCCCTTGGGGCCGACGTCCTGACTTTC
J: TRBJ2-7; V: TRBV9; D: TRBD1; size: .; CDR3: CASISEGTGAYEQYF; DNA: TGTGCCAGCATCTCGGAGGGGACAGGGGCCTACGAGCAGTACTTC
J: TRBJ1-2; V: TRBV24-1; D: .; size: .; CDR3: CATSEGDGYTF; DNA: TGTGCCACCAGTGAGGGGGATGGCTACACCTTC
J: TRBJ1-1; V: TRBV7-6; D: .; size: .; CDR3: CASSSPRWNTEAFF; DNA: TGTGCCAGCAGCTCCCCGAGGTGGAACACTGAAGCTTTCTTT
J: TRBJ2-5; V: TRBV10-3; D: .; size: .; CDR3: CAISEGASTRRETQYF; DNA: TGTGCCATCAGTGAAGGGGCGAGCACCCGGAGAGAGACCCAGTACTTC
J: TRBJ2-5; V: TRBV3-1; D: .; size: .; CDR3: CASSQDVLQETQYF; DNA: TGTGCCAGCAGCCAAGACGTCCTTCAAGAGACCCAGTACTTC
J: TRBJ1-1; V: TRBV20-1; D: TRBD1; size: .; CDR3: CSARTGTGGFAEAFF; DNA: TGCAGTGCTAGGACCGGGACAGGGGGCTTCGCTGAAGCTTTCTTT
J: TRBJ2-6; V: TRBV5-1; D: .; size: few; CDR3: CASSLTGRAGANVLTF; DNA: TGCGCCAGCAGCCTTACAGGGAGGGCTGGGGCCAACGTCCTGACTTTC
J: TRBJ2-1; V: TRBV14; D: .; size: once; CDR3: CASNPGARNEQFF; DNA: TGTGCCAGCAACCCAGGGGCACGAAATGAGCAGTTCTTC
J: TRBJ2-5; V: TRBV5-1; D: TRBD2; size: many; CDR3: CASSSTSSGTQYF; DNA: TGCGCCAGCAGCTCGACTAGCTCGGGGACCCAGTACTTC
J: TRBJ2-1; V: TRBV2; D: TRBD2; size: few; CDR3: CASSGVNRLAAEQFF; DNA: TGTGCCAGCAGTGGGGTAAACCGACTAGCCGCTGAGCAGTTCTTC